This TCR beta chain was identified in a study of T cells in localized non-small cell lung cancer. Some clones are missing from TCRdb's copy, which holds only in-frame ones; the method was immunoSEQ multiplex PCR. The table records 300 to 400 clones, 20% to 30% of them present only once. Whole-study findings and limits: A median of 57 of the top 100 tumor clones appeared in adjacent lung, which was paired and uninvolved.

This clone is categorized as medium-sized. Its specificity is not known. The sequence was collected from a man aged 35-75 years with stage III squamous cell lung carcinoma. The sample consisted of lung tumor tissue, taken before any cancer treatment.

The CDR3 DNA reads as TGTGCCAGCAGCTTCGGGGGACAGGGAAAAGAGACCCAGTACTTC. It codes for CASSFGGQGKETQYF. The chain is built from TRBV11-3 and TRBJ2-5; 9 nucleotides align to TRBD1. The CDR3 spans 15 residues. Unmatched junction bases numbered 5, after V lost 3 bases and J lost 3 bases. Germline-derived CDR1 and CDR2 are SGHNT and YENEEA.